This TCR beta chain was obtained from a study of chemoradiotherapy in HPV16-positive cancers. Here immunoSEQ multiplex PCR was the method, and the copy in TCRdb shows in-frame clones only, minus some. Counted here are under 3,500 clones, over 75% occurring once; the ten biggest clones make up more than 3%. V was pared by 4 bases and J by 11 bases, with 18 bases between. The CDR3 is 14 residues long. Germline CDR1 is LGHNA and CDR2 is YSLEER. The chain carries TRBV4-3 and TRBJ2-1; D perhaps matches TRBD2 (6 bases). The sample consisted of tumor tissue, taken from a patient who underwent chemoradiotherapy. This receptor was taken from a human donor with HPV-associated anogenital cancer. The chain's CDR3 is CASSPEAGGLQQFF. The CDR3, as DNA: TGCGCCAGCAGCCCTGAAGCAGGAGGGCTCCAGCAGTTCTTC.